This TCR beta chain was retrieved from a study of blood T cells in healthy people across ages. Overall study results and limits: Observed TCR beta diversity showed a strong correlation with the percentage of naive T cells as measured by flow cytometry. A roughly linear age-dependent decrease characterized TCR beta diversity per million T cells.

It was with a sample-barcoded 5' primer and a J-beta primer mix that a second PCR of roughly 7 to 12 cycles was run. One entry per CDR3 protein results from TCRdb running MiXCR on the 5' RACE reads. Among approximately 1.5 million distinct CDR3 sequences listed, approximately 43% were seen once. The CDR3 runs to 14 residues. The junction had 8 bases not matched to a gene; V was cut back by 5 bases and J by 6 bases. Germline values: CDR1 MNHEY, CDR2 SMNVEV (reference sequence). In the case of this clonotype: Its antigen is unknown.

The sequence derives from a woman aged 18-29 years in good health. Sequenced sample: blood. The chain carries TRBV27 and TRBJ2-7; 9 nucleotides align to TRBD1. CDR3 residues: CASSLGQGRREQYF. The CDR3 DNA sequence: TGTGCCAGCAGTCTCGGACAGGGGAGGCGCGAGCAGTACTTC.